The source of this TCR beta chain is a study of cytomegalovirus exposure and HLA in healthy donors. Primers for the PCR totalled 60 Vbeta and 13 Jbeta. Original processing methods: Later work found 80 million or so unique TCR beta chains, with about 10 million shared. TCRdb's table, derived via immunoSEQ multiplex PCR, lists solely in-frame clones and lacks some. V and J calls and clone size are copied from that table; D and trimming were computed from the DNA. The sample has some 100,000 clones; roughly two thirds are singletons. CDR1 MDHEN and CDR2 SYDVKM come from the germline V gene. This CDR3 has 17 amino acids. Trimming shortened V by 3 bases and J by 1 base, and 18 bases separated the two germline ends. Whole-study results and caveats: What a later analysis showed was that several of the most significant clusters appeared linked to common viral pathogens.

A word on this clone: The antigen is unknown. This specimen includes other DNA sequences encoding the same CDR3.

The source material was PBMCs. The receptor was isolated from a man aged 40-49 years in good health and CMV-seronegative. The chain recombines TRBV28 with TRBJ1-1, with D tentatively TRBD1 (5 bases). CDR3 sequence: CASSFDGGADWNTEAFF. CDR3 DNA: TGTGCCAGCAGTTTTGATGGCGGGGCGGATTGGAACACTGAAGCTTTCTTT.